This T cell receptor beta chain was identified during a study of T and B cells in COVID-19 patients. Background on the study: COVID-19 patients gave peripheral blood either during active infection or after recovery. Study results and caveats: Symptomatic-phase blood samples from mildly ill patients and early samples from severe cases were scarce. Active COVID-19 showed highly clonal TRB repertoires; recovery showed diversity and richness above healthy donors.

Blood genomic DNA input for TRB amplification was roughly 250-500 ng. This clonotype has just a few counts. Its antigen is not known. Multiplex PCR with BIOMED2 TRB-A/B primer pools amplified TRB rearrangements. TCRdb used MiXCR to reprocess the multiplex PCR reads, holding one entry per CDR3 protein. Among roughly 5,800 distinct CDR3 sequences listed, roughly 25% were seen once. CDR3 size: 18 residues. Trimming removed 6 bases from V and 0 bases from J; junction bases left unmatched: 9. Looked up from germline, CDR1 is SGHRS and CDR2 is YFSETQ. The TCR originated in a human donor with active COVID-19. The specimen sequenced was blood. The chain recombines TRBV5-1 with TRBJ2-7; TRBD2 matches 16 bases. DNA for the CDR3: TGCGCCAGCAACCCCGGGACTAGCGGGAGGGAAATCTCCTACGAGCAGTACTTC. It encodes CASNPGTSGREISYEQYF.